The T cell receptor (beta chain) described here comes from a study of radiation and T cells in renal cell carcinoma. Findings and limits, study-wide: Irradiated tumors held more dominant CDR3 motifs than control tumors. Compared with controls, irradiated tumors showed greater TCR clonality.

The germline V gene has CDR1 GTSNPN and CDR2 SVGIG (reference sequence). The V gene end was trimmed by 2 bases and the J gene end by 6 bases; junction bases not matched to a gene: 6. The CDR3 consists of 13 residues. Profiled with immunoSEQ multiplex PCR; TCRdb holds only in-frame clones, not every one. Of roughly 13,000 clones listed, roughly three fifths are singletons. Documented treatment: treatment-naive control, cytoreductive nephrectomy. Controls were unirradiated tumors from treatment-naive cytoreductive nephrectomy patients. Control tumor donors were several females and more than ten males, median age approximately 58 years. Note on this clone: Its antigen remains unidentified.

The sample consisted of tumor tissue, taken from a patient whose treatment was nephrectomy without radiotherapy. This chain connects TRBV30 to TRBJ1-2, with 7 bases fitting TRBD1. The clonotype originates from a man aged 45-65 years with renal cell carcinoma. CDR3 sequence (DNA): TGTGCCTGGAGTCCGACAGGGTATAATGGCTACACCTTC. Protein: CAWSPTGYNGYTF.